This T cell receptor beta chain originates from a study of T cells in tumors after PD-1 blockade. Overall study context: A subset received ongoing vismodegib 150 mg daily alongside anti-PD-1 therapy.

Only a few counts were recorded for this clone. The V gene lost 1 base and the J gene lost 4 bases, with 14 bases spanning the gap. The CDR3 is 16 residues long. The V gene's germline CDR1 is LGHDT and CDR2 YNNKEL (reference sequence). The method was immunoSEQ multiplex PCR; TCRdb's version includes in-frame clones alone and lacks a portion of them. The sample shows about 20,000 clones, 81% of them seen only once. The sample in question was PBMCs, obtained after anti-PD-1 therapy. The TCR comes from a human donor with advanced basal cell or squamous cell carcinoma (not recorded which). The chain couples TRBV3-1 (or the pseudogene TRBV3-2) to TRBJ2-1; perhaps TRBD1 as D (5 bases). The DNA for the CDR3 is TGTGCCAGCAGCCAAGGGCTAGGGGAAGTTTACAATGAGCAGTTCTTC. Protein sequence: CASSQGLGEVYNEQFF.